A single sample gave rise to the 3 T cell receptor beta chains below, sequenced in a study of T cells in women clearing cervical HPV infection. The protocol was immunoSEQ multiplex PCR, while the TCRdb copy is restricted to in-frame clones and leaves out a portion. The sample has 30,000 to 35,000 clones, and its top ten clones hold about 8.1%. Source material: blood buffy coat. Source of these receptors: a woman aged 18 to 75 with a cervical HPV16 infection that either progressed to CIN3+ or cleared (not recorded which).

The CDR3 bases that were read are TGCAGTGCTAGGAAGGCGGGCAATCAGCCG. It yields the protein CSARKAGNQP. The full CDR3 reads CSARKAGNQPQYF. The chain has TRBV20-1 and TRBJ2-3; D is possibly TRBD2 (5 bases). The read comes to an end 3 residues before the CDR3 does, leaving the germline J gene to fill in the end. The CDR3 length is 13 residues. Germline V gene lookup returns CDR1 DFQATT and CDR2 SNEGSKA (reference sequence).

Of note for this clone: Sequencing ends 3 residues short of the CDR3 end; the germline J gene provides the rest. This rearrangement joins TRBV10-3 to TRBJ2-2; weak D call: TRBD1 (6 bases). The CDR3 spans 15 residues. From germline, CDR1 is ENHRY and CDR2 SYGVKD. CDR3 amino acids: CAIRRTETGNSPLFF. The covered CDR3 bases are TGTGCCATCAGAAGGACAGAAACGGGAAATTCACCG.

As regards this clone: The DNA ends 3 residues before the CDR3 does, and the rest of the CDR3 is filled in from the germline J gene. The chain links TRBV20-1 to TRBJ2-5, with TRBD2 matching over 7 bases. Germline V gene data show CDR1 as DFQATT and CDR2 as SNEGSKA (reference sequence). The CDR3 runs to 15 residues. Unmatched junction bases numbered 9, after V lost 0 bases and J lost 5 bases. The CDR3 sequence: CSARDWQGRGETQYF. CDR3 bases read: TGCAGTGCTAGAGATTGGCAAGGGCGGGGGGAGACC.